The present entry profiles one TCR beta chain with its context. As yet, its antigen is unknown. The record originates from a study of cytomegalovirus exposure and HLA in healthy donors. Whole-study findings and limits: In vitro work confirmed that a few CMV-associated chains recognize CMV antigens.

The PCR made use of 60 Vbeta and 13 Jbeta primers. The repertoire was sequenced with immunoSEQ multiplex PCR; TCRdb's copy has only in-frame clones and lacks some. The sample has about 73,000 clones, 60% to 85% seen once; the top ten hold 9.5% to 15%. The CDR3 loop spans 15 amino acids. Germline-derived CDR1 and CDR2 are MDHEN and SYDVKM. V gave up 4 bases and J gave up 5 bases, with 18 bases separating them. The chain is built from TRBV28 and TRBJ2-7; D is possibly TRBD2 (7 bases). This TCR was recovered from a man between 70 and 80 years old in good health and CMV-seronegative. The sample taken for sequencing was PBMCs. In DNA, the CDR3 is TGTGCCAGCAGTTCCCCGGGACACGGGAGGAACGAGCAGTACTTC. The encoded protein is CASSSPGHGRNEQYF.